This TCR beta chain is drawn from a study of T cell responses to AZD1222 COVID-19 vaccine. Germline values: CDR1 MNHEY, CDR2 SVGAGI. This CDR3 spans 16 amino acids. V gave up 3 bases and J gave up 0 bases, with 9 bases separating them. Profiled with immunoSEQ multiplex PCR; TCRdb holds only in-frame clones, not every one. The profile shows around 70,000 clones, around 80% of them singletons. Of note for this clone: Its target is not known.

Study-wide results and limits: Repertoire collection took place solely once the T cell response had peaked.

This chain links TRBV6-5 with TRBJ2-6; the D is unclear. The sequenced sample was peripheral blood, obtained on day 0 of AZD1222 vaccination. The sequence was collected from an adult in good health. The CDR3 DNA reads TGTGCCAGCAGTTATAATAAGGACTCTGGGGCCAACGTCCTGACTTTC. Protein product: CASSYNKDSGANVLTF.